The clone carrying this T cell receptor (beta chain) was recorded many times. Amplified TCR beta CDR3 regions derived from RNA transcripts. First-round RT-PCR of the TCR CDR3 relied on the HTBI primer set. TCRdb reprocessed the multiplex PCR reads via MiXCR and lists one record per CDR3 protein. The data show under 650,000 distinct CDR3 sequences, with 15% to 20% seen just once and 3.8% held by the top ten. The germline gives CDR1 DFQATT, CDR2 SNEGSKA (reference sequence). V gave up 7 bases and J gave up 4 bases; unmatched junction bases: 3. The CDR3 extends over 12 amino acids. Isolation of PBMCs was performed on 9.5 to 10 ml fresh peripheral blood. These data originate in a study of T cells in Graves' hyperthyroidism and ophthalmopathy.

The rearrangement joins TRBV20-1 to TRBJ2-1, with TRBD2 identical over 8 bases. The TCR comes from a young woman with Graves' hyperthyroidism. Material: blood. The CDR3 here is CSGRGVYNEQFF. The CDR3 DNA reads TGCAGTGGGCGGGGGGTATACAATGAGCAGTTCTTC.